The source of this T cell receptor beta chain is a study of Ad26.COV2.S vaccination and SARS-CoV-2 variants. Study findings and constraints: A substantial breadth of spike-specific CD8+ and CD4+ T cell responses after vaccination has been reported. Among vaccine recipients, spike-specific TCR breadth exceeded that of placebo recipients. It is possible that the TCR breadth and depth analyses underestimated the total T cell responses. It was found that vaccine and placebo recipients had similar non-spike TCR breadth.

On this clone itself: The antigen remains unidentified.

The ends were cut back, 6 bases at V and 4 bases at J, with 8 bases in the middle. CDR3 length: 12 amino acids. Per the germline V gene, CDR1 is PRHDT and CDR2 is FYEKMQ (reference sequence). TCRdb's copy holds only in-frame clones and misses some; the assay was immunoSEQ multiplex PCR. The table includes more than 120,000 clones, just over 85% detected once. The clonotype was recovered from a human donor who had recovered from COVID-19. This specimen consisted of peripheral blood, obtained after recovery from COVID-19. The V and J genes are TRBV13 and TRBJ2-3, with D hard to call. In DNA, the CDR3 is TGTGCCAGCAGTTACCTCCCAGATACGCAGTATTTT. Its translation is CASSYLPDTQYF. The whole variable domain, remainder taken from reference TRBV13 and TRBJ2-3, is AAGVIQSPRHLIKEKRETATLKCYPIPRHDTVYWYQQGPGQDPQFLISFYEKMQSDKGSIPDRFSAQQFSDYHSELNMSSLELGDSALYFCASSYLPDTQYFGPGTRLTVL.